This T cell receptor beta chain was captured in a study of blood T cell repertoires in COVID-19. About the research overall: Sites across the United States, Italy and Spain contributed samples from acute and convalescent COVID-19. T cells, B-cell-depleted T cells, or PBMCs supplied cDNA or gDNA.

Germline-derived CDR1 and CDR2 are SGHTA and FQGNSA. V lost 1 base and J 3 bases, leaving 6 bases between the germline ends. The CDR3 loop spans 14 amino acids. Per the authors' pipeline: Using reference gene primer amplification, nucleated cell counts were estimated. The data were produced by immunoSEQ multiplex PCR, yet TCRdb's version contains in-frame clones alone and is incomplete. That table is the source of V, J and clone size, and D and trimming were worked out from the DNA. This table has around 150,000 clones, just under 90% appearing once. This clonotype was sampled from a woman in her thirties or forties with acute or convalescent COVID-19. The sample comprised peripheral blood. The V gene is TRBV7-2, the J gene TRBJ1-4, with unresolved D. The CDR3 bases are TGTGCCAGCAGCTTAGGCCCGGCTAATGAAAAACTGTTTTTT. This translates into CASSLGPANEKLFF.